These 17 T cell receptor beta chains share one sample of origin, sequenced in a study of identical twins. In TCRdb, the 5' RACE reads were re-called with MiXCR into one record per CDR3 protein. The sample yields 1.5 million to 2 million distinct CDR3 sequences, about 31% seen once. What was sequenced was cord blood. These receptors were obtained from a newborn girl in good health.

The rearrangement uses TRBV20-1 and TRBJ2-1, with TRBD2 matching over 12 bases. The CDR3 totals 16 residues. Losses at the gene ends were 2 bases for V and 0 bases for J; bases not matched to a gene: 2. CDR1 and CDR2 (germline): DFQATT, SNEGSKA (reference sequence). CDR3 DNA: TGCAGTGCTAGACCACTAGCGGGGGGCTCCTACAATGAGCAGTTCTTC. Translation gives CSARPLAGGSYNEQFF.

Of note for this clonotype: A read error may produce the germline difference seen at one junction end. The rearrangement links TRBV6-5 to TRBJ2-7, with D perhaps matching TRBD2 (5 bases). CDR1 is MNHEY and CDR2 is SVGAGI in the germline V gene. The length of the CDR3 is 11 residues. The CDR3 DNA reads TGTGCCAGCAATGACGACTACGAGCAGCACTTC. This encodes CASNDDYEQHF.

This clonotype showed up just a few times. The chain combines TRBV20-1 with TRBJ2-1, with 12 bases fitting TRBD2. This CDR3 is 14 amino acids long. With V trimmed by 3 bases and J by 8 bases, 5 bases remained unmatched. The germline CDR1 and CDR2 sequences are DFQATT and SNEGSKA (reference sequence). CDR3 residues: CSASRLAGAYEQFF. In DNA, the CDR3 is TGCAGTGCTAGCCGACTAGCGGGAGCCTATGAGCAGTTCTTC.

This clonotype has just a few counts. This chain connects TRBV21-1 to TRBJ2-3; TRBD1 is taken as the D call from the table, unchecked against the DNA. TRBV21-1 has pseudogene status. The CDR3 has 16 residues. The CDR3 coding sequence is TGTGCCAGCAGCAAACAGGGGGGTAAACTAACAGATACGCAGTATTTT. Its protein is CASSKQGGKLTDTQYF.

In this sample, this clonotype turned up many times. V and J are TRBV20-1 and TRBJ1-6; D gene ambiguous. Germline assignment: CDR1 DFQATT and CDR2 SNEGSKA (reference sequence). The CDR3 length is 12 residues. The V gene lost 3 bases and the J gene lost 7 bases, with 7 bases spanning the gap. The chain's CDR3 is CSARAQNSPLHF. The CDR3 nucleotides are TGCAGTGCTAGGGCCCAGAATTCACCCCTCCACTTT.

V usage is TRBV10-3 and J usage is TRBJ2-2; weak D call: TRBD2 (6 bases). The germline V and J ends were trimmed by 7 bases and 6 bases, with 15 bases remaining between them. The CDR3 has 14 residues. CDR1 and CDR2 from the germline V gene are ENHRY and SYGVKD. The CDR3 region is CAIKGGVGAGELFF. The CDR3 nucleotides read TGTGCCATCAAGGGCGGGGTCGGGGCCGGGGAGCTGTTTTTT.

For the CDR3, the DNA is TGTGCCAGCAGTGAAGTACTGAGGGACTACGAGCAGTACTTC. Its translation is CASSEVLRDYEQYF. The chain joins TRBV2 to TRBJ2-7; D possibly corresponds to TRBD2 (5 bases). CDR1 and CDR2 (germline): SNHLY, FYNNEI. The CDR3 runs 14 residues. Trimming pared 1 base from V and 3 bases from J, leaving 10 bases between.

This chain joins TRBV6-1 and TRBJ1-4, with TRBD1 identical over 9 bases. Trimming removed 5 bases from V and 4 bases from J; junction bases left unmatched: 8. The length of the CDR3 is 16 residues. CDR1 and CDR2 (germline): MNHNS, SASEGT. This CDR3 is CASSRQGGTINEKLFF. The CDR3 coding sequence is TGTGCCAGCAGTAGACAGGGGGGAACAATTAATGAAAAACTGTTTTTT.

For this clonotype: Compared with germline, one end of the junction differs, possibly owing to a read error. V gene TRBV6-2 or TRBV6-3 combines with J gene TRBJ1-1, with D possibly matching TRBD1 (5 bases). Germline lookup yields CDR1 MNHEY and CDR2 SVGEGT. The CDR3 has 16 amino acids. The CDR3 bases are TGTGCCGGCAGTTACGGTGGGATGGGGCTGAACACTGAAGCTTTCTTT. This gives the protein CAGSYGGMGLNTEAFF.

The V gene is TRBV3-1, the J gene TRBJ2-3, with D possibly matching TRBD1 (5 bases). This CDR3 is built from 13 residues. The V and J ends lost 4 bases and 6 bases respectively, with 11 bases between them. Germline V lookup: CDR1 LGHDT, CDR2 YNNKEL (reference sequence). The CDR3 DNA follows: TGTGCCAGCAGCCGCCTGACAGTCGATACGCAGTATTTT. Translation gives CASSRLTVDTQYF.

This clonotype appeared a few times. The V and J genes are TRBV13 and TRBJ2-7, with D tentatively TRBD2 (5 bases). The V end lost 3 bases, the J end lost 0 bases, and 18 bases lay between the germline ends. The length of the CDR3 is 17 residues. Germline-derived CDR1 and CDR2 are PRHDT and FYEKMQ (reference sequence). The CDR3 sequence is CASSLGPGWSSSYEQYF. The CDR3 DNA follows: TGTGCCAGCAGCTTGGGCCCGGGATGGTCTAGCTCCTACGAGCAGTACTTC.

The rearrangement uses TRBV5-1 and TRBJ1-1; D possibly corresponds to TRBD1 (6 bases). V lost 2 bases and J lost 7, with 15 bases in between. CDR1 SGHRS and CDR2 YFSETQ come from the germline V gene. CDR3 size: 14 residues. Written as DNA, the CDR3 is TGCGCCAGCAGCTTTCCCTATGACAGGAATGAAGCTTTCTTT. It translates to CASSFPYDRNEAFF.

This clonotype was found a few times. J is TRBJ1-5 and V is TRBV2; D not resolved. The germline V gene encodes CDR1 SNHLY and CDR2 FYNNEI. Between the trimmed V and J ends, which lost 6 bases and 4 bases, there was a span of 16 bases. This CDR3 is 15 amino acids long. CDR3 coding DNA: TGTGCCAGCAGGACGGCAGAGGGAGTGAATCAGCCCCAGCATTTT. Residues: CASRTAEGVNQPQHF.

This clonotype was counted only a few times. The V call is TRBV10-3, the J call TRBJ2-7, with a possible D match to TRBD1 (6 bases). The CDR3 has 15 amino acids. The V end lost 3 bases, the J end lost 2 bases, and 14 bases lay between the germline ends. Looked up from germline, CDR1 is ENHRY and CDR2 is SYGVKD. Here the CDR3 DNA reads TGTGCCATCAGTGAAGGGGGTCTAGCTGCCTACGAGCAGTACTTC. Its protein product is CAISEGGLAAYEQYF.

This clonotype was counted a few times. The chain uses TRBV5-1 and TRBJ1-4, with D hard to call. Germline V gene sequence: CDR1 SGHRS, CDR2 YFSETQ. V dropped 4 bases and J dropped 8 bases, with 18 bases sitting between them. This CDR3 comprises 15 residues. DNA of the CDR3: TGCGCCAGCAGCCCCCATGGCAGCCACGGCGAAAAACTGTTTTTT. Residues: CASSPHGSHGEKLFF.

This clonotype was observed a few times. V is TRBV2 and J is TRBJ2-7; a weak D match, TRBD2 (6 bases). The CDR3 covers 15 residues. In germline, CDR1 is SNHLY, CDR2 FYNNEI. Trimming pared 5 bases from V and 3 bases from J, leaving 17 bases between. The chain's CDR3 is CASSTRLGRYYEQYF. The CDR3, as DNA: TGTGCCAGCAGTACCCGACTAGGAAGATACTACGAGCAGTACTTC.

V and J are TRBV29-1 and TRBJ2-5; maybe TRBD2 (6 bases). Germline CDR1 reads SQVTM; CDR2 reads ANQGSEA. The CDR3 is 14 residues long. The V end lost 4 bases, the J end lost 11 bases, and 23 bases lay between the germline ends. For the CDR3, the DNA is TGCAGCGTTGTCGGGGGAGGAGAATACAATGAGCAGTACTTC. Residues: CSVVGGGEYNEQYF. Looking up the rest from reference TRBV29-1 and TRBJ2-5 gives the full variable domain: SAVISQKPSRDICQRGTSLTIQCQVDSQVTMMFWYRQQPGQSLTLIATANQGSEATYESGFVIDKFPISRPNLTFSTLTVSNMSPEDSSIYLCSVVGGGEYNEQYFGPGTRLLVL.